These 9 T cell receptor beta chains were all obtained from the same sample, sequenced in a study of technical replicates of blood from several donors. Sequencing was performed with immunoSEQ multiplex PCR; in TCRdb, only in-frame clones are kept and a portion is missing. This sample has 30,000 to 40,000 clones; 85% to 95% occur once, and the top ten carry roughly 4%. Sequencing was done on a sample of PBMCs. Receptors were obtained from a human donor in good health. Some clones in this sample may be carry-over from other donors' samples.

V usage is TRBV7-9 and J usage is TRBJ2-3; no clear D. The germline gives CDR1 SEHNR, CDR2 FQNEAQ (reference sequence). The CDR3 extends over 16 amino acids. The germline V and J ends were trimmed by 1 base and 4 bases, with 15 bases remaining between them. Here the CDR3 DNA reads TGTGCCAGCAGCTTAGTTCTGCACTCGGTCCCAGATACGCAGTATTTT. It is translated as CASSLVLHSVPDTQYF. The full variable domain, with the rest looked up from reference TRBV7-9 and TRBJ2-3, is DTGVSQNPRHKITKRGQNVTFRCDPISEHNRLYWYRQTLGQGPEFLTYFQNEAQLEKSRLLSDRFSAERPKGSFSTLEIQRTEQGDSAMYLCASSLVLHSVPDTQYFGPGTRLTVL.

This sequence joins TRBV6-5 and TRBJ2-7, with 8 bases identical to TRBD2. In germline, CDR1 is MNHEY, CDR2 SVGAGI. CDR3 length: 14 amino acids. V trimming: 4 bases; J trimming: 6 bases; junction bases outside the gene matches: 8. In nucleotides, the CDR3 is TGTGCCAGCAGTTTGACGGGAGGGCCGGGCGAGCAGTACTTC. Protein product: CASSLTGGPGEQYF.

CDR3 protein: CASRTGGWSYEQYF. CDR3 bases: TGTGCCAGCAGGACAGGGGGATGGTCCTACGAGCAGTACTTC. The V call is TRBV6-5, the J call TRBJ2-7; 9 bases are shared with TRBD1. Germline CDR1 and CDR2: MNHEY and SVGAGI. This CDR3 region has 14 residues. The junction had 4 bases not matched to a gene; V was cut back by 6 bases and J by 1 base.

The rearrangement links TRBV11-3 to TRBJ2-1, with 8 bases identical to TRBD2. CDR3 size: 13 residues. Germline loops: CDR1 SGHNT, CDR2 YENEEA. J was trimmed by 7 bases and V by 5 bases; bases with no gene match: 4. The CDR3 is CASSTGTRNEQFF. Written as DNA, the CDR3 is TGTGCCAGCAGCACCGGGACTAGGAATGAGCAGTTCTTC.

The rearrangement uses TRBV16 and TRBJ2-3; no clear D. V was clipped by 4 bases and J by 0 bases, with 8 bases between them. The CDR3 is made up of 14 amino acids. Germline V gene sequence: CDR1 KGHSY, CDR2 FQNENV. This chain's CDR3 is CASSPSTSTDTQYF. The CDR3 DNA is TGTGCCAGCAGCCCTTCTACTAGCACAGATACGCAGTATTTT.

The J gene is TRBJ1-3, the V gene TRBV5-1, with D possibly TRBD1 on 5 matching bases. Trimming took 4 bases from V and 4 from J, leaving 15 bases between them. Germline CDR1 is SGHRS and CDR2 is YFSETQ. CDR3 length equals 15 residues. The CDR3 region is CASSRVGEAGNTIYF. The CDR3 DNA reads TGCGCCAGCAGCCGGGTAGGGGAAGCAGGAAACACCATATATTTT.

V and J are TRBV5-4 and TRBJ2-7; a weak D match, TRBD1 (6 bases). Trimming shortened V by 4 bases and J by 2 bases, and 16 bases separated the two germline ends. The germline CDR1 and CDR2 sequences are SGHNT and YYREEE (reference sequence). This CDR3 is 15 amino acids long. The CDR3 nucleotides are TGTGCCAGCAGCGGGACAAACAGGGAAGCCTACGAGCAGTACTTC. Its protein is CASSGTNREAYEQYF. The variable domain in full, with the rest retrieved from reference TRBV5-4 and TRBJ2-7, is ETGVTQSPTHLIKTRGQQVTLRCSSQSGHNTVSWYQQALGQGPQFIFQYYREEENGRGNFPPRFSGLQFPNYSSELNVNALELDDSALYLCASSGTNREAYEQYFGPGTRLTVT.

The rearrangement links TRBV2 to TRBJ1-1; D is ambiguous. Germline CDR1 and CDR2: SNHLY and FYNNEI. Trimming stripped 3 bases from V and 4 bases from J, with 9 bases between. The CDR3 spans 13 residues. The CDR3 loop reads CASSEWEGTEAFF. The CDR3, as DNA: TGTGCCAGCAGTGAGTGGGAGGGCACTGAAGCTTTCTTT.

J is TRBJ2-3 and V is TRBV18; D unclear. The CDR3 consists of 12 residues. Germline V gene data show CDR1 as KGHSH and CDR2 as LQKENI. The V gene lost 6 bases and the J gene lost 3 bases, with 7 bases spanning the gap. For the CDR3, the DNA is TGTGCCAGCTCCGCAGAAACAGATACGCAGTATTTT. Protein product: CASSAETDTQYF.